Listed below are T cell receptor beta chains from one sample, sequenced in a study of shared clonotypes between healthy human individuals. Method: immunoSEQ multiplex PCR; TCRdb's copy keeps in-frame clones and lacks some. The sample lists roughly 890,000 clones, 80% to 95% occurring once. Sequenced: naive CD8+ T cells sorted from blood. The receptors come from a man between 25 and 39 years old in good health. The CDR3 runs from the conserved cysteine through the conserved F or W. The D gene is left open where the match is weak. A clone size is listed for some rows: how often the clone was seen (once, few, many), or a class if it is expanded.

TRBV6-5,.,TRBJ2-2,TRBD2,15,TGTGCCAGCAGTCCGGGACTAGGCAACACCGGGGAGCTGTTTTTT,CASSPGLGNTGELFF
TRBV15,.,TRBJ1-5,.,15,TGTGCCACCAGCAGAGCGACGGACAGCAATCAGCCCCAGCATTTT,CATSRATDSNQPQHF
TRBV27,.,TRBJ1-5,TRBD1,16,TGTGCCAGCAGCGCGGGACAGTTTTATAGCAATCAGCCCCAGCATTTT,CASSAGQFYSNQPQHF
TRBV15,.,TRBJ2-3,.,14,TGTGCCACCAGCAGGGTTCCCGCAACAGATACGCAGTATTTT,CATSRVPATDTQYF
TRBV13,.,TRBJ2-7,.,16,TGTGCCAGCAGCTTAGTAGGGGGACTGCATAAAAGCGAGCAGTACTTC,CASSLVGGLHKSEQYF
TRBV6-5,.,TRBJ1-1,.,15,TGTGCCAGCAGGGGGGGACGGTTCATGAACACTGAAGCTTTCTTT,CASRGGRFMNTEAFF
TRBV4-1,.,TRBJ2-1,.,13,TGCGCCAGCAGCCAAGATCAAGGGAATGAGCAGTTCTTC,CASSQDQGNEQFF
TRBV5-8,.,TRBJ2-5,TRBD1,15,TGTGCCAGCAGCTTGGGAGGGACAGGGTTCGAGACCCAGTACTTC,CASSLGGTGFETQYF
TRBV7-8,.,TRBJ2-3,.,15,TGTGCCAGCACCCGACCAGAGGGAAACACAGATACGCAGTATTTT,CASTRPEGNTDTQYF
TRBV12-5,.,TRBJ1-1,.,15,TGTGCTAGTGGTTTGACCGGGCCCCTGGGCACTGAAGCTTTCTTT,CASGLTGPLGTEAFF
TRBV5-6,once,TRBJ2-3,TRBD2,15,TGTGCCAGCACCGGGGGGAGGGATGGCACAGATACGCAGTATTTT,CASTGGRDGTDTQYF
TRBV7-3,.,TRBJ2-2,.,14,TGTGCCAGCAGCCCAAGTCCACTAATCGGGGAGCTGTTTTTT,CASSPSPLIGELFF
TRBV4-3,.,TRBJ2-2,.,18,TGCGCCAGCAGCCAAGACGGTACGACACGGCCGAACACCGGGGAGCTGTTTTTT,CASSQDGTTRPNTGELFF
TRBV7-2,.,TRBJ2-1,.,16,TGTGCCAGCAGCTTAGAGATTGGCCTAGGGGCTAGGGAGCAGTTCTTC,CASSLEIGLGAREQFF
TRBV30,.,TRBJ1-1,.,13,TGTGCCTGGACTCTCGGGGGGAACACTGAAGCTTTCTTT,CAWTLGGNTEAFF
TRBV10-3,once,TRBJ2-7,.,14,TGTGCCATCAGTGGTGGGGTAACAGCCTACGAGCAGTACTTC,CAISGGVTAYEQYF
TRBV7-9,.,TRBJ2-7,.,14,TGTGCCAGCAGGAAGGGACACCCGCCCTACGAGCAGTACTTC,CASRKGHPPYEQYF
TRBV4-1,.,TRBJ2-1,TRBD1,19,TGCGCCAGCAGCCAAGTTTACACTCCCGGGACAGGGAACAACAATGAGCAGTTCTTC,CASSQVYTPGTGNNNEQFF
TRBV5-1,once,TRBJ2-7,.,13,TGCGCCAGCAGCCACGGACCCGCCTACGAGCAGTACTTC,CASSHGPAYEQYF
TRBV4-1,.,TRBJ2-3,.,14,TGCGCCAGCAGCCCCGAAGGGGGCACAGATACGCAGTATTTT,CASSPEGGTDTQYF
TRBV11-2,.,TRBJ1-3,TRBD1,16,TGTGCCAGCAGTTTACCGGGACAGGACTCTGGAAACACCATATATTTT,CASSLPGQDSGNTIYF
TRBV7-9,many,TRBJ2-1,TRBD2,14,TGTGCCAGCAGCTTAGTGGCGGGAGATAATGAGCAGTTCTTC,CASSLVAGDNEQFF
TRBV7-9,.,TRBJ2-7,.,12,TGTGCCAGCAGCCCACCACAGGACGAGCAGTACTTC,CASSPPQDEQYF
TRBV27,.,TRBJ2-1,.,12,TGTGCCAGCAGTCGCCGGGGGAATGAGCAGTTCTTC,CASSRRGNEQFF
TRBV14,.,TRBJ2-1,.,13,TGTGCCAGCAGCAGGGGGACCTACAATGAGCAGTTCTTC,CASSRGTYNEQFF
TRBV29-1,.,TRBJ2-2,TRBD2,13,TGCAGCGTCCCGGGGGGTAATACCGGGGAGCTGTTTTTT,CSVPGGNTGELFF
TRBV27,.,TRBJ2-1,.,14,TGTGCCAGCAGTGTACGGGCGGTGAACAATGAGCAGTTCTTC,CASSVRAVNNEQFF
TRBV19,.,TRBJ1-1,.,15,TGTGCCAGTAGTGTATTCCCTTTCGGGAACACTGAAGCTTTCTTT,CASSVFPFGNTEAFF
TRBV27,.,TRBJ1-4,.,12,TGTGCCAGCAGTTTACGGGGCGAAAAACTGTTTTTT,CASSLRGEKLFF
TRBV7-2,once,TRBJ2-7,.,15,TGTGCCAGCAGCTTAGGGTTCGGAGACTCCTACGAGCAGTACTTC,CASSLGFGDSYEQYF
TRBV4-1,.,TRBJ2-1,.,14,TGCGCCAGCAGCCAAGAGGGCCTCTACAATGAGCAGTTCTTC,CASSQEGLYNEQFF
TRBV6-5,.,TRBJ2-7,.,15,TGTGCCAGCAGTTACTCGATTGACAGATACGGCGAGCAGTACTTC,CASSYSIDRYGEQYF
TRBV5-6,once,TRBJ2-7,TRBD1,17,TGTGCCAGCAGCTTGTACGCCGGGACAGCAAAGGTCTACGAGCAGTACTTC,CASSLYAGTAKVYEQYF
TRBV21-1,.,TRBJ2-7,.,16,TGTGCCAGCGGTCCCTTCGGCGGGAGAAGGTTGTACGAGCAGTACTTC,CASGPFGGRRLYEQYF
TRBV7-9,.,TRBJ2-5,.,15,TGTGCCAGCAGCTCCGGCTTCGGGGGTCGGAAGACCCAGTACTTC,CASSSGFGGRKTQYF
TRBV27,.,TRBJ2-7,.,18,TGTGCCAGCAGTTTTATCTTATCGCAGGGACCCAACTCCTACGAGCAGTACTTC,CASSFILSQGPNSYEQYF
TRBV7-2,.,TRBJ2-5,.,11,TGTGCCAGCAGCCTCCAAGAGACCCAGTACTTC,CASSLQETQYF
TRBV5-4,.,TRBJ2-2,TRBD2,19,TGTGCCAGCAGCTTAGAACCGGGACTAGCGACCGCGAACACCGGGGAGCTGTTTTTT,CASSLEPGLATANTGELFF
TRBV19,.,TRBJ2-7,.,14,TGTGCCACCACGGTTAGGAAGGACTCCTACGAGCAGTACTTC,CATTVRKDSYEQYF
TRBV5-4,.,TRBJ2-2,.,13,TGTGCCAGCAGCCCAGGGGACACCGGGGAGCTGTTTTTT,CASSPGDTGELFF
TRBV5-6,.,TRBJ2-7,.,15,TGTGCCAGCAGCAAGATTAACCCCTCAGCCAACGAGCAGTACTTC,CASSKINPSANEQYF
TRBV28,.,TRBJ2-1,.,14,TGTGCCAGCAGCCCCCTTGTGGTCCATAGTGAGCAGTTCTTC,CASSPLVVHSEQFF
TRBV27,.,TRBJ1-1,.,12,TGTGCCAGCAGTTATGGTGGCACTGAAGCTTTCTTT,CASSYGGTEAFF
TRBV7-3,.,TRBJ2-3,TRBD2,15,TGTGCCAGCAGCTTGACTAGCGGGGAGACAGATACGCAGTATTTT,CASSLTSGETDTQYF
TRBV4-1,.,TRBJ2-7,.,13,TGCGCCAGCAGCCCTACGCCTTCCTACGAGCAGTACTTC,CASSPTPSYEQYF